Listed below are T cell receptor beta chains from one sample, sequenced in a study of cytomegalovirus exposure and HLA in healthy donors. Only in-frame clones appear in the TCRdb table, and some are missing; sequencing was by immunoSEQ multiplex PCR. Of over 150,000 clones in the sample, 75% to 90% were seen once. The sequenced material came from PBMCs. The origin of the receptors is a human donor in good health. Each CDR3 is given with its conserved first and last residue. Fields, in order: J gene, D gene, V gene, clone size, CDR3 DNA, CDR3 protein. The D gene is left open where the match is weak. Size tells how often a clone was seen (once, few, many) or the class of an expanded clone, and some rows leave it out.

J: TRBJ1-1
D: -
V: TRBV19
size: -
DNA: TGTGCCAGTAGTATGGGGCTTTTTCTCGGTGAAGCTTTCTTT
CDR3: CASSMGLFLGEAFF

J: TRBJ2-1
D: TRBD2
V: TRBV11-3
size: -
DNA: TGTGCCAGCAGAAGCGGGGAGGGATACAATGAGCAGTTCTTC
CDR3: CASRSGEGYNEQFF

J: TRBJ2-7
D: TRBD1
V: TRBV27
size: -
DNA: TGTGCCAGCAGTGTGGGACAGGATATTTACGAGCAGTACTTC
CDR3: CASSVGQDIYEQYF

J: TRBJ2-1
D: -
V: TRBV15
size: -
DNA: TGTGCCACCAGCAGAGATCCGGAGCGCATCCCCCCCTCCAATGAGCAGTTCTTC
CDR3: CATSRDPERIPPSNEQFF

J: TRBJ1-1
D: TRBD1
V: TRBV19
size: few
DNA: TGTGCCAGTAGTCGGACAGGGAACACTGAAGCTTTCTTT
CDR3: CASSRTGNTEAFF

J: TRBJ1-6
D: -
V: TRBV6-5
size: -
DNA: TGTGCCAGCAGTTACTCGTTCGGGTCGGTAGATTCACCCCTCCACTTT
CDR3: CASSYSFGSVDSPLHF

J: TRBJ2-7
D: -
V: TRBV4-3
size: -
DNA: TGCGCCAGCAGCCCTTGGACAGCCTACGAGCAGTACTTC
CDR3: CASSPWTAYEQYF

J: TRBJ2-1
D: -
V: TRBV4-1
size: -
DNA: TGCGCCAGCAGCCAAGATGGGACGGCGGGGCCCTACAATGAGCAGTTCTTC
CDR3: CASSQDGTAGPYNEQFF

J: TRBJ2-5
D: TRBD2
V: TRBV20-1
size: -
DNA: TGCAGTGCAAAAGCGGGGGGGGCCCAGTACTTC
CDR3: CSAKAGGAQYF

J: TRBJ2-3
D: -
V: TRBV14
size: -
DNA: TGTGCCAGCAGCCACCCGGGGGCAGGGGGGCAGTATTTT
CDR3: CASSHPGAGGQYF

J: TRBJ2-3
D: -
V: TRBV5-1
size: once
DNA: TGCGCCAGCAGCTTGGTTTCTAGCACAGATACGCAGTATTTT
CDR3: CASSLVSSTDTQYF

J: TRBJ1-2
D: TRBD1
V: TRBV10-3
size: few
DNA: TGTGCCATCATGGGACAGAACTATGGCTACACCTTC
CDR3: CAIMGQNYGYTF

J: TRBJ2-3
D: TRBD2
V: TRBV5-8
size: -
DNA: TGTGCCAGCAGCTCCGGGACTATCCCTAGCACAGATACGCAGTATTTT
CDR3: CASSSGTIPSTDTQYF

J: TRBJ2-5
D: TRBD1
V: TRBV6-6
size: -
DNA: TGTGCCAGCAGTACCGGGACAGGGGGACAAGAGACCCAGTACTTC
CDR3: CASSTGTGGQETQYF

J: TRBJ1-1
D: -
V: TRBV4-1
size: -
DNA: TGCGCCAGCAGCCAAGAGACCCCTGGGGGGGGTTTGACTGAAGCTTTCTTT
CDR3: CASSQETPGGGLTEAFF

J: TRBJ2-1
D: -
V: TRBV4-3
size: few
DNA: TGCGCCAGCAGCCAGGCGACAAGGTACAATGAGCAGTTCTTC
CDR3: CASSQATRYNEQFF

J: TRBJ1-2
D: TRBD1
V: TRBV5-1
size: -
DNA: TGCGCCAGCAGCGGAACCTCGGACAGGGGAGTGAACTATGGCTACACCTTC
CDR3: CASSGTSDRGVNYGYTF

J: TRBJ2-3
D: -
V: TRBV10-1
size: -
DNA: TGCGCCAGCAGTGAGTCCGGTACAGCTAGCACAGATACGCAGTATTTT
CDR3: CASSESGTASTDTQYF

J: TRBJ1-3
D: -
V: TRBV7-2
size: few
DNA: TGTGCCAGCAGCCCGGACACTTACTCTGGAAACACCATATATTTT
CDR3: CASSPDTYSGNTIYF

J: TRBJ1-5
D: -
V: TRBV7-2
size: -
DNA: TGTGCCAGCAGCTTAAACCAGGGTTCCAATCAGCCCCAGCATTTT
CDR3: CASSLNQGSNQPQHF

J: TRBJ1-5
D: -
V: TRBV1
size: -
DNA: TGCACCAGCAGCTCTTCACGGCGGGAGGGAGGGCAGCCCCAGCATTTT
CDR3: CTSSSSRREGGQPQHF

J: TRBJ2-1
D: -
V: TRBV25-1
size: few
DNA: TGTGCCAGCAGTGAATGGACGGACTCGAATGAGCAGTTCTTC
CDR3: CASSEWTDSNEQFF

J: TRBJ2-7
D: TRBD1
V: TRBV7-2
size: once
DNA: TGTGCCAGCAGCTTAGGTACAGGGGCGGGACAGGGAAGCGGCGAGCAGTACTTC
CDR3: CASSLGTGAGQGSGEQYF

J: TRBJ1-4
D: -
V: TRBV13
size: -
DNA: TGTGCCAGCAGCCAACGGGGAGCGGGCCATGAAAAACTGTTTTTT
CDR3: CASSQRGAGHEKLFF

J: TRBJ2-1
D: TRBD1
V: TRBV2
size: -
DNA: TGTGCCAGCGGACAGGGACTTACTAATGAGCAGTTCTTC
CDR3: CASGQGLTNEQFF

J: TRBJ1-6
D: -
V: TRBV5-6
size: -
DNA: TGTGCCAGCACCCCGTGGGGGGGGAAGGATAATTCACCCCTCCACTTT
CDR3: CASTPWGGKDNSPLHF

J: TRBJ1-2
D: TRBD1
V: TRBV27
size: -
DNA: TGTGCCAGCAGTTCGGGGGACAGGGGGCTTAACTATGGCTACACCTTC
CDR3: CASSSGDRGLNYGYTF

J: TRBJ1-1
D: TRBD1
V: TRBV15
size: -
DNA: TGTGCCACCAGCAGAGGTAGGGGGCTAGGGACTGAAGCTTTCTTT
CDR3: CATSRGRGLGTEAFF

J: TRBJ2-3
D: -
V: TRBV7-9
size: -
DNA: TGTGCCAGCAGCTTATTTAGCCTAGCTAGCACAGATACGCAGTATTTT
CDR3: CASSLFSLASTDTQYF

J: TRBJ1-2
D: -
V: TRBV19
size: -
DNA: TGTGCCAGTAGTTTCCAGGGGAACTATGGCTACACCTTC
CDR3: CASSFQGNYGYTF

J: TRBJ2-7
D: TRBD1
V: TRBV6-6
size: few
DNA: TGTGCCAGCAGTTACGTGCCAGGGGGTAAGGAGTACTTC
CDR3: CASSYVPGGKEYF

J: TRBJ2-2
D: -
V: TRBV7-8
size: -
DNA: TGTGCCAGCAGCTTACAACAGGGGACTTTTAACACCGGGGAGCTGTTTTTT
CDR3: CASSLQQGTFNTGELFF

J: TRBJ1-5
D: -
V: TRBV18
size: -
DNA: TGTGCCAGCACTGCCGGGACACTAAATCCTAGTCAGCCCCAGCATTTT
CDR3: CASTAGTLNPSQPQHF

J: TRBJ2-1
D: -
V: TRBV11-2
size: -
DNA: TGTGCCAGCAGCTTGAGAGCGGAAAGCTCCTACAATGAGCAGTTCTTC
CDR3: CASSLRAESSYNEQFF

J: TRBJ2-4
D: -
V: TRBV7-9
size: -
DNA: TGTGCCAGCAGCTCTACCCCGGGACTCCAAAACATTCAGTACTTC
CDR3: CASSSTPGLQNIQYF

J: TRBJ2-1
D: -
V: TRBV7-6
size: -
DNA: TGTGCCAGCAGCTTAATCCTGGCCGATTCCTACAATGAGCAGTTCTTC
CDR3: CASSLILADSYNEQFF

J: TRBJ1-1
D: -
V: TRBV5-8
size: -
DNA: TGTGCCAGCAGCTTACAGGCAGATATCGGAAAAGCTTTCTTT
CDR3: CASSLQADIGKAFF

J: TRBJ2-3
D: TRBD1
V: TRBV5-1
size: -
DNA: TGCGCCAGCAGCGCGGACAGGGGAACGCAGTATTTT
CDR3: CASSADRGTQYF

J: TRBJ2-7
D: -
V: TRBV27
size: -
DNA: TGTGCCAGCAGTTTTCAGGGGTCGGACGAGCAGTACTTC
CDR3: CASSFQGSDEQYF

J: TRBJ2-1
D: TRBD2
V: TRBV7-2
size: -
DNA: TGTGCCAGCAGCATGGGGACTAGCGGGGGGGCCTACAATGAGCAGTTCTTC
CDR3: CASSMGTSGGAYNEQFF

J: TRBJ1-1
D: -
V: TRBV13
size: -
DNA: TGTGCCAGCAGCACGCTTACTCATGAAGCTTTCTTT
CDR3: CASSTLTHEAFF

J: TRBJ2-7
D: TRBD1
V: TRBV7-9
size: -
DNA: TGTGCCAGCAGCTCAACCGGGACAGGGGGCTACGAGCAGTACTTC
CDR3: CASSSTGTGGYEQYF

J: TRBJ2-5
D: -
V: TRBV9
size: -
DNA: TGTGCCAGCAGCGTAGGTCGCCGGGACAACAGGGAGACCCAGTACTTC
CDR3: CASSVGRRDNRETQYF

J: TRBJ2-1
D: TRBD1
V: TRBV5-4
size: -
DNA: TGTGCCAGCAGCCTTCTCGGGACAGGGTTTTCCAATGAGCAGTTCTTC
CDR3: CASSLLGTGFSNEQFF

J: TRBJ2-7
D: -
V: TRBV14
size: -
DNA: TGTGCCAGCAGCCATATAAATGAGGAAAAGCAGTACTTC
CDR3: CASSHINEEKQYF

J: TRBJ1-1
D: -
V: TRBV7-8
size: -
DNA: TGTGCCAGCAGCTTCATGGACAGTAACACTGAAGCTTTCTTT
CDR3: CASSFMDSNTEAFF

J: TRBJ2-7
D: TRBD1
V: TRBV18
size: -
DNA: TGTGCCAGCTCAGCCGACAGGGCCTCCTACGAGCAGTACTTC
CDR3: CASSADRASYEQYF

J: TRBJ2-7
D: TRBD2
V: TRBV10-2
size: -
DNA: TGCGCCAGCAGTGTAACTAGCGGGGGGGCCTACGAGCAGTACTTC
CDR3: CASSVTSGGAYEQYF

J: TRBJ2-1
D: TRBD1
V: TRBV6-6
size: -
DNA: TGTGCCAGCAGAGGGGGACAGGGAACGACTTGTGAGCAGTTCTTC
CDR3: CASRGGQGTTCEQFF

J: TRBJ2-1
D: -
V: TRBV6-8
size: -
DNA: TGTGCCAGCAGTTACTCGCACGCTTATAGCTCCTACAATGAGCAGTTCTTC
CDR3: CASSYSHAYSSYNEQFF

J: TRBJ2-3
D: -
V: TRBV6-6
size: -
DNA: TGTGCCAGCAGTTACTCGGGGGGTGGGACAGATACGCAGTATTTT
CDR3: CASSYSGGGTDTQYF